Listed here are 22 T cell receptor beta chains from one sample, sequenced in a study of T cell responses to AZD1222 COVID-19 vaccine. Using immunoSEQ multiplex PCR, the repertoire was profiled, and TCRdb retains in-frame clones only, with some absent. The sample contains tens of thousands of clones, around 93% of which appear only once. The specimen was peripheral blood, collected 28 days after the second AZD1222 dose. The receptors were gathered from an adult who received the AZD1222 COVID-19 vaccine.

This chain uses TRBV24-1 with TRBJ2-1; 7 bases map to TRBD1. The J segment lost 7 bases and the V segment lost 4 bases, leaving 9 bases of the junction unmatched. The CDR3 contains 15 residues. CDR1 KGHDR and CDR2 SFDVKD come from the germline V gene. For the CDR3, the DNA is TGTGCCACCAGTGAGGGGATAACAGGGGTTAATGAGCAGTTCTTC. Its translation is CATSEGITGVNEQFF.

The CDR3 reads CASQVGSDEQFF. The CDR3 nucleotides are TGTGCCAGCCAGGTGGGGAGCGATGAGCAGTTCTTC. The chain employs TRBV28 and TRBJ2-1; D possibly corresponds to TRBD2 (5 bases). Trimming took 8 bases from V and 8 from J, leaving 13 bases between them. CDR1 is MDHEN, CDR2 SYDVKM, per germline. CDR3 length: 12 amino acids.

The rearrangement joins TRBV6-5 to TRBJ2-3; D may be TRBD2 (6 bases). Trimming removed 8 bases at V and 3 bases at J, with 15 bases between. Per germline, CDR1 MNHEY and CDR2 SVGAGI. The CDR3 spans 14 residues. The CDR3 sequence: CASAFGGITDTQYF. The CDR3 DNA sequence: TGTGCCAGCGCTTTTGGCGGGATAACAGATACGCAGTATTTT.

J is TRBJ1-1 and V is TRBV30; D ambiguous. The germline gives CDR1 GTSNPN, CDR2 SVGIG (reference sequence). Between the trimmed V and J ends, which lost 5 bases and 10 bases, there was a span of 14 bases. The CDR3 consists of 11 residues. CDR3 coding DNA: TGTGCCTGGGGTAGACAAGAGGGAGCTTTCTTT. It is translated as CAWGRQEGAFF.

This rearrangement joins TRBV4-3 to TRBJ2-2; 12 nucleotides match TRBD2. There are 16 residues in the CDR3. Germline V lookup: CDR1 LGHNA, CDR2 YSLEER. After removal of 0 bases from V and 7 bases from J, the junction contained 3 bases not matched to a gene. CDR3 sequence (DNA): TGCGCCAGCAGCCAAGAGTCTAGCGGGAGGGTCGGGGAGCTGTTTTTT. It encodes CASSQESSGRVGELFF.

This rearrangement joins TRBV9 to TRBJ1-2; D is uncertain. The CDR3 runs 14 residues. The V and J ends lost 0 bases and 4 bases respectively, with 10 bases between them. In germline, CDR1 is SGDLS, CDR2 YYNGEE. This CDR3 reads CASSVDYGSYGYTF. The CDR3 DNA reads as TGTGCCAGCAGCGTAGATTATGGCTCCTATGGCTACACCTTC.

The rearrangement joins TRBV11-2 to TRBJ2-7, with D possibly being TRBD1 or TRBD2 (5 bases each). The CDR3 has 13 amino acids. V lost 5 bases and J lost 5, with 13 bases in between. Germline V gene sequence: CDR1 SGHAT, CDR2 FQNNGV. CDR3 DNA sequence: TGTGCCAGCAGCATGGGACGACGGAACGAGCAGTACTTC. Residues: CASSMGRRNEQYF.

The rearrangement links TRBV5-4 to TRBJ1-6; tentative D call: TRBD1 (6 bases). The CDR3 contains 16 residues. Per the germline V gene, CDR1 is SGHNT and CDR2 is YYREEE (reference sequence). Trimming took 4 bases from V and 7 from J, leaving 18 bases between them. This CDR3 reads CASSVNRGGWNSPLHF. CDR3 sequence (DNA): TGTGCCAGCAGCGTAAATAGGGGGGGCTGGAATTCACCCCTCCACTTT.

The chain is built from TRBV5-4 and TRBJ1-3; no firm D call. CDR3 length equals 14 residues. The V gene lost 0 bases and the J gene lost 2 bases, with 6 bases spanning the gap. Germline CDR1 and CDR2: SGHNT and YYREEE (reference sequence). The CDR3 nucleotides are TGTGCCAGCAGCTTGGGGCGGCCTGGAAACACCATATATTTT. It encodes CASSLGRPGNTIYF.

V is TRBV5-1 and J is TRBJ1-2, with 8 positions matching TRBD1. Germline CDR1 SGHRS, CDR2 YFSETQ. The length of the CDR3 is 15 residues. The V gene end was trimmed by 4 bases and the J gene end by 3 bases; junction bases not matched to a gene: 8. CDR3 DNA: TGCGCCAGCAGCGTCACAGGGGGTATTGACTATGGCTACACCTTC. Protein sequence: CASSVTGGIDYGYTF.

This chain joins TRBV3-1 (or the pseudogene TRBV3-2) and TRBJ1-2, with D unclear. V lost 0 bases to trimming and J lost 4 bases, with 15 bases between them. Germline V gene data show CDR1 as LGHDT and CDR2 as YNNKEL (reference sequence). The CDR3 has 16 amino acids. The CDR3 DNA is TGTGCCAGCAGCCAAGATAGTTGGACTGCGAGCTATGGCTACACCTTC. Translation: CASSQDSWTASYGYTF.

The chain recombines TRBV10-2 with TRBJ2-1, with 8 positions matching TRBD2. V shed 0 bases and J 10 bases; nucleotides not matched to a gene: 8. Germline CDR1 is WSHSY and CDR2 is SAAADI. This CDR3 comprises 15 residues. The CDR3 reads CASSESTRGGGEQFF. The CDR3 nucleotides read TGCGCCAGCAGTGAGTCGACTCGGGGGGGAGGGGAGCAGTTCTTC.

The chain carries TRBV5-1 and TRBJ2-4, with TRBD1 identical over 7 bases. The CDR3 is 14 amino acids. V was clipped by 0 bases and J by 5 bases; unmatched bases: 2. Germline assignment: CDR1 SGHRS and CDR2 YFSETQ. CDR3 coding DNA: TGCGCCAGCAGCTTGGGAGACAGGGAAAACATTCAGTACTTC. As protein: CASSLGDRENIQYF.

This chain connects TRBV2 to TRBJ1-5; a possible D gene is TRBD1 (6 bases). Germline V gene lookup returns CDR1 SNHLY and CDR2 FYNNEI. The CDR3 has 14 residues. Trimming removed 5 bases from V and 0 bases from J, with 8 bases in between. This CDR3 reads CASSTGSSNQPQHF. Written as DNA, the CDR3 is TGTGCCAGCAGTACAGGGAGTAGCAATCAGCCCCAGCATTTT.

The rearrangement uses TRBV2 and TRBJ2-1; D is ambiguous. The germline V gene encodes CDR1 SNHLY and CDR2 FYNNEI. The germline V and J ends were trimmed by 6 bases and 10 bases, with 16 bases remaining between them. CDR3 length equals 13 residues. This CDR3 is CASSQDWEREQFF. DNA for the CDR3: TGTGCCAGCAGCCAAGACTGGGAAAGAGAGCAGTTCTTC.

The chain employs TRBV11-1 and TRBJ2-5; D call uncertain. Germline-derived CDR1 and CDR2 are SGHAT and FQDESV (reference sequence). The V and J ends lost 0 bases and 3 bases respectively, with 8 bases between them. The CDR3 is 14 residues long. The CDR3: CASSLAFPEETQYF. DNA for the CDR3: TGTGCCAGCAGCTTAGCGTTCCCCGAAGAGACCCAGTACTTC.

This clone occurred a few times. This chain joins TRBV2 and TRBJ2-7, with 11 nucleotides matching TRBD2. The CDR3 consists of 18 residues. Germline V gene sequence: CDR1 SNHLY, CDR2 FYNNEI. With V trimmed by 0 bases and J by 2 bases, 9 bases remained unmatched. CDR3 sequence reads: CASSEAPPLSGRAYEQYF. CDR3 in DNA: TGTGCCAGCAGTGAAGCGCCGCCACTTAGCGGGAGGGCCTACGAGCAGTACTTC. Drawing the rest from reference TRBV2 and TRBJ2-7, the complete variable domain is EPEVTQTPSHQVTQMGQEVILRCVPISNHLYFYWYRQILGQKVEFLVSFYNNEISEKSEIFDDQFSVERPDGSNFTLKIRSTKLEDSAMYFCASSEAPPLSGRAYEQYFGPGTRLTVT.

This clone was detected only a few times. The rearrangement links TRBV4-2 to TRBJ2-3; a possible D gene is TRBD2 (5 bases). CDR3 length: 12 amino acids. Between the trimmed V and J ends, which lost 2 bases and 6 bases, there was a span of 6 bases. Germline V gene sequence: CDR1 LGHNA, CDR2 YNFKEQ. The CDR3 sequence is CASSQWEDTQYF. The CDR3 nucleotides are TGTGCCAGCAGCCAATGGGAGGATACGCAGTATTTT.

J is TRBJ2-7 and V is TRBV28; D might be TRBD1 (6 bases). Trimming cost V 6 bases and J 7 bases, with 13 bases left between them. CDR1 MDHEN and CDR2 SYDVKM come from the germline V gene. The CDR3 is 12 amino acids. The CDR3 loop is CASSSYGQEQYF. CDR3 in DNA: TGTGCCAGCAGCTCCTACGGACAGGAGCAGTACTTC. Full variable domain (outside the CDR3, taken from reference TRBV28 and TRBJ2-7): DVKVTQSSRYLVKRTGEKVFLECVQDMDHENMFWYRQDPGLGLRLIYFSYDVKMKEKGDIPEGYSVSREKKERFSLILESASTNQTSMYLCASSSYGQEQYFGPGTRLTVT.

The chain links TRBV25-1 to TRBJ1-2; D is possibly TRBD1 (5 bases). V was shortened by 0 bases and J by 2 bases, with 7 bases between the two germline ends. Germline V gene data show CDR1 as MGHDK and CDR2 as SYGVNS. The CDR3 totals 14 residues. CDR3 in DNA: TGTGCCAGCAGTGAATACCCAGGGAACTATGGCTACACCTTC. Translated, it gives CASSEYPGNYGYTF.

The rearrangement joins TRBV28 to TRBJ2-7; TRBD2 aligns across 7 bases. Germline V gene sequence: CDR1 MDHEN, CDR2 SYDVKM. V trimming: 10 bases; J trimming: 0 bases; junction bases outside the gene matches: 9. There are 14 residues in the CDR3. CDR3 bases: TGTGCCATCGAGCCTAGCGGTAGCTCCTACGAGCAGTACTTC. Protein product: CAIEPSGSSYEQYF.

For the CDR3, the DNA is TGTGCCAGCAGCTTAGCGCTCCATCGGACTGAAGCTTTCTTT. Translation: CASSLALHRTEAFF. The chain employs TRBV11-1 and TRBJ1-1; D is unclear. This CDR3 is built from 14 residues. Germline V CDR1 and CDR2: SGHAT, FQDESV (reference sequence). Trimming took 0 bases from V and 5 from J, leaving 10 bases between them.